These 10 T cell receptor delta chains share one sample of origin, sequenced in a study of Vδ1+ human thymocytes. General observations from the study: Highly polyclonal TRG and TRD repertoires with Gaussian CDR3 length distributions appeared in thymus.

Extracted RNA was reverse transcribed into cDNA. CDR3 amplicons came from multiplex PCR with pooled V-gene forward and constant-region reverse primers. TCRdb reran clone calling via CATT on the multiplex PCR reads. Of about 25,000 delta-chain clones in the sample, roughly 29% were seen once. No cognate antigen is known for these TCRs. The specimen was Vdelta1+ gamma-delta thymocytes from the thymus. Subset defined: FACS-sorted CD3+ TCRalphabeta- TCRVdelta1+ TCRVdelta2- thymocytes. Every receptor here comes from a boy under three years old who had congenital heart surgery.

The V gene is TRDV1, the J gene TRDJ1; 9 bases agree with TRDD3. The V gene end was trimmed by 3 bases and the J gene end by 0 bases; junction bases not matched to a gene: 26. Germline values: CDR1 TSWWSYY, CDR2 QGS. The CDR3 sequence is 23 residues long. CDR3 nucleotide sequence: TGTGCTCTTGGGGATCTTCTAGGCTTTCCTACGCCTGGGGGATGCGGGTACACCGATAAACTCATCTTT. It encodes CALGDLLGFPTPGGCGYTDKLIF.

The V call is TRDV2, the J call TRDJ1; D possibly corresponds to TRDD1 (5 bases). Germline V gives CDR1 GEAIGNYY, CDR2 EKD. This CDR3 has 13 amino acids. Deletions cut 8 bases from V and 9 bases from J, with 21 bases between. The CDR3 DNA follows: TGTGCCTTTGAAATGGCCTCCAAGCTTGAACTCATCTTT. Translating gives CAFEMASKLELIF.

The chain is built from TRDV1 and TRDJ1, with D uncertain. Deletions cut 3 bases from V and 3 bases from J, with 8 bases between. Germline V lookup: CDR1 TSWWSYY, CDR2 QGS. This CDR3 comprises 13 residues. CDR3 region: CALGDPRADKLIF. The CDR3 nucleotides are TGTGCTCTTGGGGACCCTCGCGCCGATAAACTCATCTTT.

The table lists this clone with a few counts. The gene calls are TRDV1 and TRDJ1; D not resolved. This CDR3 has 20 amino acids. Trimming left V 1 base short and J 0 bases short, with 24 bases between. Germline V gene sequence: CDR1 TSWWSYY, CDR2 QGS. CDR3 nucleotides: TGTGCTCTTGGGGAACGGAAAGGCTACCTGACTACTAAGTACACCGATAAACTCATCTTT. Its protein is CALGERKGYLTTKYTDKLIF.

This clone has more than one count but fewer than ten. The chain carries TRDV1 and TRDJ1, with 8 bases identical to TRDD3. This CDR3 comprises 19 residues. V dropped 2 bases and J dropped 0; count of bases not matched to a gene: 14. Germline CDR1 is TSWWSYY and CDR2 is QGS. The CDR3 region has the DNA TGTGCTCTTGGGGAAACCCGCTCCCCATACTGGGGGTACACCGATAAACTCATCTTT. It encodes CALGETRSPYWGYTDKLIF.

Only a few counts were recorded for this clone. The V gene is TRDV1, the J gene TRDJ1; TRDD3 matches at 12 bases. Trimming removed 1 base from V and 8 bases from J; junction bases left unmatched: 14. Germline V gene sequence: CDR1 TSWWSYY, CDR2 QGS. The CDR3 has 18 amino acids. CDR3 sequence reads: CALGEQGYSHWGIQKLIF. As DNA, the CDR3 is TGTGCTCTTGGGGAACAGGGTTACAGCCACTGGGGGATACAGAAACTCATCTTT.

This clone was counted only a few times. V usage is TRDV1 and J usage is TRDJ1; 9 bases agree with TRDD3. V dropped 1 base and J dropped 0; count of bases not matched to a gene: 18. The CDR3 consists of 21 residues. Per the germline V gene, CDR1 is TSWWSYY and CDR2 is QGS. CDR3 protein: CALGERVSPPTSGGYTDKLIF. CDR3 nucleotides: TGTGCTCTTGGGGAACGGGTATCGCCGCCCACTTCTGGGGGATACACCGATAAACTCATCTTT.

This clone is labeled as medium-sized (0.01 to 0.1%). The chain carries TRDV1 and TRDJ1; possible D gene TRDD3, 5 bases. This CDR3 contains 15 residues. CDR1 TSWWSYY and CDR2 QGS come from the germline V gene. V was pared by 9 bases and J by 0 bases, with 17 bases between. CDR3 sequence reads: CALYLGGLYTDKLIF. In DNA form, the CDR3 reads TGTGCTCTCTATTTAGGGGGCCTGTACACCGATAAACTCATCTTT.

This clone occurred a few times. The V and J genes are TRDV1 and TRDJ1; TRDD2 or TRDD3 may be the D gene (9 bases each). Trimming removed 2 bases from V and 0 bases from J, with 25 bases in between. In germline, CDR1 is TSWWSYY, CDR2 QGS. The CDR3 totals 20 residues. The CDR3 nucleotides read TGTGCTCTTGGGGAAGGGGCCCTTCCTACCTGGGGGATTCACACCGATAAACTCATCTTT. This encodes CALGEGALPTWGIHTDKLIF.

The J gene is TRDJ1, the V gene TRDV1; TRDD3 matches 10 bases. J gave up 1 base and V 0 bases, and 20 bases lay outside the gene matches. This CDR3 comprises 22 residues. Germline V CDR1 and CDR2: TSWWSYY, QGS. The CDR3 region has the DNA TGTGCTCTTGGGGAACTAACCGTACTGGGGGATGCCGCCCGGTTCTCCACCGATAAACTCATCTTT. It yields the protein CALGELTVLGDAARFSTDKLIF.